The 16 T cell receptor beta chains below come from one sample, sequenced in a study of CD8 T cells in ankylosing spondylitis. TCRdb itself ran the 5' RACE reads through MiXCR, one entry per CDR3 protein. The table lists about 270,000 distinct CDR3 sequences, approximately 30% of them singletons. Sequenced sample: blood, either unsorted or a sorted T cell fraction (not recorded which). These receptors originate from a male donor with ankylosing spondylitis or in good health (not recorded which).

J is TRBJ1-1 and V is TRBV10-2; D call uncertain. The CDR3 is 14 amino acids. Trimming left V 1 base short and J 1 base short, with 7 bases between. In germline, CDR1 is WSHSY, CDR2 SAAADI. In nucleotides, the CDR3 is TGCGCCAGCAGTGAGTGGGCCAGGAACACTGAAGCTTTCTTT. Translated, it gives CASSEWARNTEAFF.

V usage is TRBV18 and J usage is TRBJ2-5, with 8 positions matching TRBD1. Germline CDR1 KGHSH, CDR2 LQKENI. CDR3 size: 16 residues. The ends lost 3 bases at V and 4 bases at J; junction bases unmatched: 10. The CDR3 DNA reads as TGTGCCAGCTCACCGCGAACAGGGGGGCAAGGAGAGACCCAGTACTTC. Protein product: CASSPRTGGQGETQYF.

The table lists this clonotype with a few counts. Here the CDR3 reads CATSRDVGGQYF. In nucleotides, the CDR3 is TGTGCCACCAGCAGAGATGTAGGAGGGCAGTACTTC. V is TRBV15 and J is TRBJ2-7; D may be TRBD2 (5 bases). The V end was cut by 0 bases, the J end by 9 bases, with 9 bases between. Per germline, CDR1 LNHNV and CDR2 YYDKDF (reference sequence). The CDR3 has 12 amino acids. The entire variable domain, with the rest obtained from reference TRBV15 and TRBJ2-7, is as follows: DAMVIQNPRYQVTQFGKPVTLSCSQTLNHNVMYWYQQKSSQAPKLLFHYYDKDFNNEADTPDNFQSRRPNTSFCFLDIRSPGLGDTAMYLCATSRDVGGQYFGPGTRLTVT.

The V and J genes are TRBV6-6 and TRBJ1-1, with D unresolved. This CDR3 region has 11 residues. Germline V gene sequence: CDR1 MNHNY, CDR2 SVGAGI (reference sequence). Between the trimmed V and J ends, which lost 5 bases and 4 bases, there was a span of 5 bases. The CDR3 coding sequence is TGTGCCAGCAGTCAACCCACTGAAGCTTTCTTT. Its translation: CASSQPTEAFF.

V gene TRBV9 combines with J gene TRBJ2-2, with D tentatively TRBD2 (5 bases). V was clipped by 9 bases and J by 1 base, with 7 bases between them. Germline V gives CDR1 SGDLS, CDR2 YYNGEE. This CDR3 region has 12 residues. The CDR3 sequence: CATEGNTGELFF. The CDR3 nucleotides are TGTGCCACCGAGGGGAACACCGGGGAGCTGTTTTTT.

Here the CDR3 reads CARGPGTSGGRSGTQYF. DNA of the CDR3: TGTGCCAGGGGCCCTGGGACTAGCGGGGGGCGCTCTGGAACGCAGTATTTT. The gene calls are TRBV5-5 and TRBJ2-3; TRBD2 matches at 15 bases. The CDR3 consists of 17 residues. Germline values: CDR1 SGHKS, CDR2 YYEKEE (reference sequence). J gave up 9 bases and V 8 bases, and 16 bases lay outside the gene matches.

The rearrangement joins TRBV20-1 to TRBJ2-2; the D gene is possibly TRBD2 (5 bases). Trimming left V 3 bases short and J 3 bases short, with 20 bases between. The germline gives CDR1 DFQATT, CDR2 SNEGSKA (reference sequence). There are 17 residues in the CDR3. DNA for the CDR3: TGCAGTGCTAGCGGAGACCCCGGGGAGTGGGACACCGGGGAGCTGTTTTTT. Translation gives CSASGDPGEWDTGELFF.

The chain employs TRBV4-1 and TRBJ2-1; D may be TRBD1 (6 bases). V was clipped by 3 bases and J by 9 bases, with 15 bases between them. The CDR3 contains 14 residues. Germline CDR1 reads MGHRA; CDR2 reads YSYEKL. CDR3 DNA: TGCGCCAGCAGCCAGAGTCAGGGGCTACCTGAGCAGTTCTTC. Protein: CASSQSQGLPEQFF.

This clonotype was observed many times. The chain couples TRBV12-3 or TRBV12-4 to TRBJ2-3, with 7 bases that match TRBD1. V trimming: 5 bases; J trimming: 6 bases; junction bases outside the gene matches: 11. The CDR3 loop spans 15 amino acids. The CDR3 nucleotides are TGTGCCAGCAGTACAGGGGACCAGGGCAGGGATACGCAGTATTTT. This sequence encodes CASSTGDQGRDTQYF.

This clonotype was recorded at least ten times. The chain links TRBV20-1 to TRBJ2-7, with D perhaps matching TRBD1 (6 bases). CDR1 and CDR2 from the germline V gene are DFQATT and SNEGSKA (reference sequence). V lost 3 bases and J 3 bases, leaving 15 bases between the germline ends. The CDR3 is 14 amino acids. CDR3 nucleotides: TGCAGTGCTAGGGGGGCAGCTTACAACTACGAGCAGTACTTC. This encodes CSARGAAYNYEQYF.

This clonotype was picked up a small number of times. This CDR3 is CASSFRKSASTDTQYF. The CDR3, as DNA: TGTGCCAGCAGTTTCAGGAAGTCGGCATCCACAGATACGCAGTATTTT. The chain is built from TRBV12-3 or TRBV12-4 and TRBJ2-3; D gene uncertain. Between the trimmed V and J ends, which lost 3 bases and 2 bases, there was a span of 15 bases. This CDR3 spans 16 amino acids.

This clonotype was detected a few times. The DNA of the CDR3 is TGCGCCAGCAGCCAAGGCCCTGAAGCTTTCTTT. Its protein is CASSQGPEAFF. This sequence joins TRBV4-1 and TRBJ1-1; D remains unclear. Per germline, CDR1 MGHRA and CDR2 YSYEKL. The CDR3 length is 11 residues. V lost 1 base and J 6 bases, leaving 3 bases between the germline ends.

The sample holds a few counts of this clonotype. The genes are TRBV27 and TRBJ2-1, with a weak D call TRBD1 (6 bases). Trimming took 9 bases from V and 5 from J, leaving 20 bases between them. Germline CDR1 reads MNHEY; CDR2 reads SMNVEV (reference sequence). This CDR3 is 15 amino acids long. CDR3 amino acids: CASKIRDTGNNEQFF. The CDR3 bases are TGTGCCAGTAAAATCCGGGACACCGGAAACAATGAGCAGTTCTTC.

The chain couples TRBV27 to TRBJ2-7; D call uncertain. CDR1 MNHEY and CDR2 SMNVEV come from the germline V gene (reference sequence). Trimming cost V 2 bases and J 3 bases, with 23 bases left between them. The CDR3 covers 18 residues. This CDR3 reads CASSLRAALTTGYYEQYF. CDR3 bases: TGTGCCAGCAGTTTACGGGCCGCGCTCACCACTGGGTACTACGAGCAGTACTTC.

CDR3 bases: TGTGCCAGCAGTGAAGGGAAGCCCCAGCATTTT. It codes for CASSEGKPQHF. The chain recombines TRBV6-1 with TRBJ1-5; D is unclear. The length of the CDR3 is 11 residues. Germline V gene lookup returns CDR1 MNHNS and CDR2 SASEGT. Trimming cost V 1 base and J 8 bases, with 3 bases left between them.

The chain combines TRBV7-9 with TRBJ2-1; no clear D gene. This CDR3 is built from 12 residues. V shed 5 bases and J shed 9 bases, with 11 bases lying between them. Germline values: CDR1 SEHNR, CDR2 FQNEAQ (reference sequence). The chain's CDR3 is CASSPGPVEQFF. The CDR3 DNA sequence: TGTGCCAGCAGCCCTGGTCCGGTTGAGCAGTTCTTC.